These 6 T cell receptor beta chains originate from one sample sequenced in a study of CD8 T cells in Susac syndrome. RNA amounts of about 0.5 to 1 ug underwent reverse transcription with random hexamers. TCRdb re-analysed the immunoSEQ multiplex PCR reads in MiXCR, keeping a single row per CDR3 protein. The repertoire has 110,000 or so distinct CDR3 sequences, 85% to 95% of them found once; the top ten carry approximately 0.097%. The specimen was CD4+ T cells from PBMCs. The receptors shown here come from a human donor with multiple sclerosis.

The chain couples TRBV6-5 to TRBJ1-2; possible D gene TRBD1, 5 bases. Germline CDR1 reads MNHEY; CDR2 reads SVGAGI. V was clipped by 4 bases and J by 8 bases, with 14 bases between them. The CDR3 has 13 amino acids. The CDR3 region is CASSSPGLDGYTF. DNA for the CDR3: TGTGCCAGCAGTTCTCCGGGGCTGGACGGCTACACCTTC.

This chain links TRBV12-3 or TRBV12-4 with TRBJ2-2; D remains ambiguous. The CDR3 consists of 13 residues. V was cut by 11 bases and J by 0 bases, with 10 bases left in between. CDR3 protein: CAVKGANTGELFF. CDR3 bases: TGTGCCGTTAAGGGCGCGAACACCGGGGAGCTGTTTTTT.

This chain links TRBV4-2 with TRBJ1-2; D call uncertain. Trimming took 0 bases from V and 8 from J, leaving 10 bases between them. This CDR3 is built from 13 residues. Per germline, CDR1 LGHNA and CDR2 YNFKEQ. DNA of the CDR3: TGTGCCAGCAGCCAAGAGACCTCACGGGGCTACACCTTC. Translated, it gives CASSQETSRGYTF.

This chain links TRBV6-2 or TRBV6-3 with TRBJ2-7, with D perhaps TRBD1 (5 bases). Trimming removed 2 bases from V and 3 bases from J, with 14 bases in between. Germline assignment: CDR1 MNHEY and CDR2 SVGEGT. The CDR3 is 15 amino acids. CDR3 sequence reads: CASSYEQGAIYEQYF. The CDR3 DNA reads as TGTGCCAGCAGTTACGAGCAAGGGGCAATCTACGAGCAGTACTTC.

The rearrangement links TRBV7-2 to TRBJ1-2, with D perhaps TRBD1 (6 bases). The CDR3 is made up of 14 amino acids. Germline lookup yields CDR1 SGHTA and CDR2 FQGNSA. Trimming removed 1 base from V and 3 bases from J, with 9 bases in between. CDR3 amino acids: CASSLVQGDYGYTF. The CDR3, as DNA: TGTGCCAGCAGCTTAGTACAGGGCGACTATGGCTACACCTTC.

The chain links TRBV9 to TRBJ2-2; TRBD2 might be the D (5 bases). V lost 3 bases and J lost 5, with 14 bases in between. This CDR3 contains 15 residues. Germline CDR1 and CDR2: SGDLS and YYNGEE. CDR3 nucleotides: TGTGCCAGCAGCGAGAGGACTGGCGAAACCGGGGAGCTGTTTTTT. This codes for CASSERTGETGELFF. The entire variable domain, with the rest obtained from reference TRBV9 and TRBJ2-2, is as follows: DSGVTQTPKHLITATGQRVTLRCSPRSGDLSVYWYQQSLDQGLQFLIQYYNGEERAKGNILERFSAQQFPDLHSELNLSSLELGDSALYFCASSERTGETGELFFGEGSRLTVL.